A selection of T cell receptor beta chains follows, all from one sample in a study of blood T cell repertoires in COVID-19. The table came from immunoSEQ multiplex PCR; TCRdb's copy has only in-frame clones and leaves some out. The sample shows some 120,000 clones, over 70% of them seen only once. What was sequenced was peripheral blood. Source of these receptors: a man older than 75 with active or convalescent COVID-19. Each CDR3 is given with its conserved first and last residue. D genes are given only for firm matches. Clone size is stated in some rows and not others, as once, few, many or a class when expanded.

>TRBV7-2|NA|TRBD1|TRBJ2-2
TGTGCCAGCAGCTGGGGACAGTTCACCGGGGAGCTGTTTTTT
CASSWGQFTGELFF
>TRBV9|NA|NA|TRBJ2-5
TGTGCCAGCAGCGTAGCTCCGATCCTACAAGAGACCCAGTACTTC
CASSVAPILQETQYF
>TRBV9|NA|NA|TRBJ1-2
TGTGCCAGCAGCTCTTCCCCAAGCGGAAGTGGCTACACCTTC
CASSSSPSGSGYTF
>TRBV10-3|NA|NA|TRBJ1-1
TGTGCCATCAGTGACCTCAGCGGTTTCAACACTGAAGCTTTCTTT
CAISDLSGFNTEAFF
>TRBV9|NA|NA|TRBJ1-4
TGTGCCAGCAGCTCACAGGGAAATGAAAAACTGTTTTTT
CASSSQGNEKLFF
>TRBV6-5|NA|NA|TRBJ2-4
TGTGCCAGCAGTTATGGACAGGAGGGGAAAAACATTCAGTACTTC
CASSYGQEGKNIQYF
>TRBV5-1|NA|TRBD1|TRBJ1-4
TGCGCCAGCAGAAATACCGGGACAGGGAGCGAAAAACTGTTTTTT
CASRNTGTGSEKLFF
>TRBV7-6|once|NA|TRBJ2-7
TGTGCCAGCAGCTTAGATCCGACAGTAGTTTCCTACGAGCAGTACTTC
CASSLDPTVVSYEQYF
>TRBV4-2|NA|NA|TRBJ1-1
TGTGCCAGCAGCCAGGGACAAGCTGTCACTGAAGCTTTCTTT
CASSQGQAVTEAFF
>TRBV4-3|NA|NA|TRBJ1-1
TGCGCCAGCAGCCAAGGGATGGCCTCGGGGGGCACTGAAGCTTTCTTT
CASSQGMASGGTEAFF
>TRBV6-5|NA|TRBD1|TRBJ1-5
TGTGCCAGCAGCCGATCCTGGACAGGTAATCAGCCCCAGCATTTT
CASSRSWTGNQPQHF
>TRBV5-1|NA|NA|TRBJ2-5
TGCGCCAGCAGCTTGGGACAGGGAGGAGAGACCCAGTACTTC
CASSLGQGGETQYF
>TRBV6-5|NA|NA|TRBJ1-5
TGTGCCAGCATCCAGAGGGGGGGGCATCAGCCCCAGCATTTT
CASIQRGGHQPQHF
>TRBV7-2|NA|NA|TRBJ1-3
TGTGCCAGCAGCCCGACTGGCTCTGGAAACACCATATATTTT
CASSPTGSGNTIYF
>TRBV5-5|NA|TRBD2|TRBJ2-3
TGTGCCAGCAGCGCGTTTGCGGGGGGGCCAGATACGCAGTATTTT
CASSAFAGGPDTQYF
>TRBV10-3|few|NA|TRBJ1-1
TGTGCCATCAGAGCGAGGGAGGGATTGAACACTGAAGCTTTCTTT
CAIRAREGLNTEAFF
>TRBV9|NA|NA|TRBJ1-2
TGTGCCAGCAGCGCGACAACAAACTATGGCTACACCTTC
CASSATTNYGYTF
>TRBV6-6|NA|TRBD1|TRBJ2-2
TGTGCCAGCAGTTCGTCAGGGGGCTCCGGGGAGCTGTTTTTT
CASSSSGGSGELFF
>TRBV24-1|once|NA|TRBJ2-1
TGTGCCACCAGTGACACGACTGAGGTGGCTGAGCAGTTCTTC
CATSDTTEVAEQFF
>TRBV6-2/TRBV6-3|NA|NA|TRBJ1-5
TGTGCCAGCAGTCCAGCCGGGGAGGGAGGCCAGCCCCAGCATTTT
CASSPAGEGGQPQHF
>TRBV6-2/TRBV6-3|NA|NA|TRBJ2-5
TGTGCCAGCAGTGGGGACTTCCAAGAGACCCAGTACTTC
CASSGDFQETQYF
>TRBV9|NA|NA|TRBJ2-1
TGTGCCAGCAGCGTAGGCGCGAGCTCCTACAATGAGCAGTTCTTC
CASSVGASSYNEQFF
>TRBV7-8|NA|NA|TRBJ2-1
TGTGCCAGCAGCAAAGGACTCTACAATGAGCAGTTCTTC
CASSKGLYNEQFF
>TRBV4-3|NA|NA|TRBJ1-1
TGCGCCAGCAGCCTCACAAGGCCCGCGGGTGAAGCTTTCTTT
CASSLTRPAGEAFF
>TRBV18|NA|NA|TRBJ2-5
TGTGCCAGCTCACCACCAGGGAGGGAGACCCAGTACTTC
CASSPPGRETQYF
>TRBV28|NA|TRBD1|TRBJ1-5
TGTGCCAGCAGTACCTTGACAGGGGGCAATCAGCCCCAGCATTTT
CASSTLTGGNQPQHF
>TRBV10-3|once|NA|TRBJ2-7
TGTGCCATCAGTGAAGGAGGGAGCTCCTACGAGCAGTACTTC
CAISEGGSSYEQYF
>TRBV19|few|NA|TRBJ1-1
TGTGCCAGTAGTATAGGGGGGCCTGGCACTGAAGCTTTCTTT
CASSIGGPGTEAFF